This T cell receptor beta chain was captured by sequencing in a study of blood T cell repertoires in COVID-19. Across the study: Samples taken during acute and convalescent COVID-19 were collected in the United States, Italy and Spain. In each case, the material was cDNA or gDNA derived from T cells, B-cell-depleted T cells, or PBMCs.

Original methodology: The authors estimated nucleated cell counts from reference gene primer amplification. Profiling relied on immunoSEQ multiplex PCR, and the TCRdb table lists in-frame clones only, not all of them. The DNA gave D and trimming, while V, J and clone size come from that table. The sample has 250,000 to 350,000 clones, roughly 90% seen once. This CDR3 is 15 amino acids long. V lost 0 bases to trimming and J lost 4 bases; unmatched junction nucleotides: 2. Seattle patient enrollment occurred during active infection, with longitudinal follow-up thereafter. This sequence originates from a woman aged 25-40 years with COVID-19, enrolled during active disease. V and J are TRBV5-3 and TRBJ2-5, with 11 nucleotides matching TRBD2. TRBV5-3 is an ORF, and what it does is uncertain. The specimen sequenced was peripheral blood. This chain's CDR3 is CARSLAGLAGETQYF. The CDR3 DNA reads TGTGCCAGAAGCTTGGCCGGACTAGCGGGAGAGACCCAGTACTTC.